What follows are 19 T cell receptor beta chains derived from one specimen sequenced in a study of cytomegalovirus exposure and HLA in healthy donors. Researchers ran the PCR with 60 Vbeta and 13 Jbeta primers. Clones were read by immunoSEQ multiplex PCR, and TCRdb kept only the in-frame ones, dropping some. Among 140,000 or so clones, almost 85% were seen once, and the ten largest hold approximately 9.7%. Sequenced material: PBMCs. These receptors originate from an older woman in good health and CMV-seropositive.

The rearrangement joins TRBV7-9 to TRBJ1-1, with TRBD1 matching 8 bases. Germline V gene sequence: CDR1 SEHNR, CDR2 FQNEAQ (reference sequence). The trim removed 1 base at V and 3 bases at J, leaving 4 bases unmatched. This CDR3 has 15 residues. The CDR3 DNA is TGTGCCAGCAGCTTAGGACAGGGGTTTCACACTGAAGCTTTCTTT. Amino acids: CASSLGQGFHTEAFF.

The V and J genes are TRBV5-1 and TRBJ2-2; TRBD1 matches 7 bases. The ends lost 4 bases at V and 1 base at J; junction bases unmatched: 7. Germline CDR1 is SGHRS and CDR2 is YFSETQ. The CDR3 has 16 amino acids. CDR3 coding DNA: TGCGCCAGCAGCCGTGGAGGACAGGTGAACACCGGGGAGCTGTTTTTT. Translating gives CASSRGGQVNTGELFF. The variable domain in full, completed from reference TRBV5-1 and TRBJ2-2, reads KAGVTQTPRYLIKTRGQQVTLSCSPISGHRSVSWYQQTPGQGLQFLFEYFSETQRNKGNFPGRFSGRQFSNSRSEMNVSTLELGDSALYLCASSRGGQVNTGELFFGEGSRLTVL.

V usage is TRBV28 and J usage is TRBJ2-7; D is possibly TRBD2 (6 bases). This CDR3 is 18 amino acids long. V was clipped by 3 bases and J by 0 bases, with 21 bases between them. The germline gives CDR1 MDHEN, CDR2 SYDVKM. The CDR3 coding sequence is TGTGCCAGCAGTTTTGCTACACGACTAGGAGGTCTCTCCTACGAGCAGTACTTC. Encoded protein: CASSFATRLGGLSYEQYF.

This rearrangement joins TRBV19 to TRBJ2-7; TRBD2 aligns across 10 bases. This CDR3 has 14 residues. CDR1 and CDR2 (germline): LNHDA, SQIVND (reference sequence). Germline trimming cut 6 bases from V and 4 bases from J; bases unmatched to any gene: 6. The chain's CDR3 is CASSLAGAPYEQYF. The CDR3 DNA reads TGTGCCAGTAGCCTAGCGGGAGCGCCATACGAGCAGTACTTC.

V and J are TRBV28 and TRBJ1-4; the D gene is possibly TRBD1 (6 bases). Trimming took off 2 bases at V and 8 bases at J, with 15 bases between the two ends. Germline CDR1 reads MDHEN; CDR2 reads SYDVKM. This CDR3 comprises 15 residues. This CDR3 is CASSLSRGDWEKLFF. CDR3 sequence (DNA): TGTGCCAGCAGTTTAAGCAGGGGCGATTGGGAAAAACTGTTTTTT. The whole variable domain, remainder taken from reference TRBV28 and TRBJ1-4, is DVKVTQSSRYLVKRTGEKVFLECVQDMDHENMFWYRQDPGLGLRLIYFSYDVKMKEKGDIPEGYSVSREKKERFSLILESASTNQTSMYLCASSLSRGDWEKLFFGSGTQLSVL.

To note about this clone: Sequence at one end of the junction differs from germline and may be a read error. This chain links TRBV2 with TRBJ2-1; D possibly corresponds to TRBD1 (6 bases). The germline gives CDR1 SNHLY, CDR2 FYNNEI. This CDR3 region has 14 residues. CDR3 sequence (DNA): TGTGTCAGCTCACGGGCAGGGGCCTTGGGTGAGCAGTTCTTC. Translated, it gives CVSSRAGALGEQFF.

V is TRBV7-9 and J is TRBJ1-5, with D unresolved. The V and J ends lost 1 base and 2 bases respectively, with 3 bases between them. From germline, CDR1 is SEHNR and CDR2 FQNEAQ (reference sequence). This CDR3 region has 13 residues. The CDR3 reads CASSLVGNQPQHF. CDR3 sequence (DNA): TGTGCCAGCAGCTTAGTAGGCAATCAGCCCCAGCATTTT. The variable domain in full, completed from reference TRBV7-9 and TRBJ1-5, reads DTGVSQNPRHKITKRGQNVTFRCDPISEHNRLYWYRQTLGQGPEFLTYFQNEAQLEKSRLLSDRFSAERPKGSFSTLEIQRTEQGDSAMYLCASSLVGNQPQHFGDGTRLSIL.

In the case of this clone: Other DNA sequences in this specimen translate into the identical CDR3. The chain recombines TRBV28 with TRBJ1-1, with TRBD1 matching over 9 bases. Germline CDR1 MDHEN, CDR2 SYDVKM. With 6 bases clipped from V and 5 bases from J, the junction kept 1 base outside the gene matches. There are 12 residues in the CDR3. The CDR3 DNA is TGTGCCAGCAGGACAGGGGGTACTGAAGCTTTCTTT. Amino acids: CASRTGGTEAFF.

J is TRBJ1-1 and V is TRBV18, with 9 bases fitting TRBD1. J was trimmed by 0 bases and V by 2 bases; bases with no gene match: 7. CDR1 is KGHSH, CDR2 LQKENI, per germline. CDR3 length: 17 residues. Here the CDR3 DNA reads TGTGCCAGCTCACCAGGACAGGGGATGGGTTTGAACACTGAAGCTTTCTTT. Its protein product is CASSPGQGMGLNTEAFF.

This sequence joins TRBV28 and TRBJ1-5; TRBD1 matches 7 bases. This CDR3 comprises 18 residues. V was clipped by 7 bases and J by 1 base; unmatched bases: 16. Germline loops: CDR1 MDHEN, CDR2 SYDVKM. CDR3 protein: CASNSDRLGISSNQPQHF. The CDR3 DNA reads as TGTGCCAGCAACTCGGACAGGTTAGGTATAAGCAGCAATCAGCCCCAGCATTTT.

V usage is TRBV27 and J usage is TRBJ2-3; D remains ambiguous. The CDR3 spans 12 residues. The germline V and J ends were trimmed by 5 bases and 3 bases, with 6 bases remaining between them. Germline lookup yields CDR1 MNHEY and CDR2 SMNVEV (reference sequence). The CDR3 bases are TGTGCCAGCAGTCTAGGAACAGATACGCAGTATTTT. It is translated as CASSLGTDTQYF.

CDR3 in amino acids: CSVELPGQLTDTQYF. The CDR3 DNA reads TGCAGCGTTGAACTCCCAGGGCAATTAACAGATACGCAGTATTTT. This chain connects TRBV29-1 to TRBJ2-3; D perhaps matches TRBD1 (5 bases). The CDR3 runs to 15 residues. Trimming left V 2 bases short and J 3 bases short, with 15 bases between. Germline loops: CDR1 SQVTM, CDR2 ANQGSEA.

The V gene is TRBV27, the J gene TRBJ2-3, with 7 bases identical to TRBD2. Unmatched junction bases numbered 7, after V lost 8 bases and J lost 2 bases. The germline V gene encodes CDR1 MNHEY and CDR2 SMNVEV (reference sequence). The CDR3 has 14 residues. DNA for the CDR3: TGTGCCAGCGGTTACGGGAGGCACACAGATACGCAGTATTTT. Its translation: CASGYGRHTDTQYF.

The chain recombines TRBV10-3 with TRBJ2-1, with D maybe TRBD2 (6 bases). V shed 7 bases and J shed 3 bases, with 10 bases lying between them. The V gene's germline CDR1 is ENHRY and CDR2 SYGVKD. The CDR3 extends over 13 amino acids. Here the CDR3 DNA reads TGTGCCATCACTGGCGGGAACTACAATGAGCAGTTCTTC. Translation: CAITGGNYNEQFF.

The J gene is TRBJ2-3, the V gene TRBV5-6, with a weak D call TRBD1 (5 bases). Trimming shortened V by 0 bases and J by 5 bases, and 16 bases separated the two germline ends. This CDR3 contains 16 residues. Germline assignment: CDR1 SGHDT and CDR2 YYEEEE. The DNA of the CDR3 is TGTGCCAGCAGCTTGGTGTGGGGCCAGAGGATAGATACGCAGTATTTT. This gives the protein CASSLVWGQRIDTQYF.

This clone was recorded once. The chain uses TRBV5-1 and TRBJ2-2; D might be TRBD2 (5 bases). CDR3 length: 16 amino acids. Trimming removed 4 bases at V and 5 bases at J, with 18 bases between. The germline gives CDR1 SGHRS, CDR2 YFSETQ. The chain's CDR3 is CASSISLTKTTGELFF. The CDR3 DNA is TGCGCCAGCAGCATTTCCCTGACTAAAACTACCGGGGAGCTGTTTTTT.

The chain has TRBV7-8 and TRBJ2-7; 9 positions agree with TRBD2. J was trimmed by 0 bases and V by 1 base; bases with no gene match: 7. This CDR3 region has 17 residues. Germline V lookup: CDR1 SGHVS, CDR2 FQNEAQ. Written as DNA, the CDR3 is TGTGCCAGCAGCTTAGTTAATCCTAGCGGGGCCTCCTACGAGCAGTACTTC. This encodes CASSLVNPSGASYEQYF.

This chain uses TRBV6-6 with TRBJ2-5; 7 positions agree with TRBD1. The J call may not be correct, given that the DNA end is closer to TRBJ2-7. Per the germline V gene, CDR1 is MNHNY and CDR2 is SVGAGI (reference sequence). This CDR3 has 13 residues. The CDR3 here is CASSDTGVREQYF. The CDR3 coding sequence is TGTGCCAGCAGCGATACAGGGGTTCGCGAGCAGTACTTC.

This chain connects TRBV7-9 to TRBJ2-7; D might be TRBD1 (7 bases). CDR3 length equals 14 residues. V lost 3 bases and J lost 2, with 11 bases in between. Germline V lookup: CDR1 SEHNR, CDR2 FQNEAQ (reference sequence). CDR3 protein: CASSLAGQPYEQYF. As DNA, the CDR3 is TGTGCCAGCAGCTTGGCGGGACAGCCCTACGAGCAGTACTTC.